This TCR beta chain came from a study of T cell responses to AZD1222 COVID-19 vaccine. The repertoire was sequenced with immunoSEQ multiplex PCR; TCRdb's copy has only in-frame clones and lacks some. The sample carries about 150,000 clones, roughly nine tenths recorded once. This clone has just a few counts. Germline lookup yields CDR1 MNHNS and CDR2 SASEGT. Trimming removed 0 bases from V and 5 bases from J, with 10 bases in between. CDR3 size: 15 residues. The TCR originated in an adult in good health. The genes are TRBV6-1 and TRBJ2-2, with TRBD1 as a possible D gene (6 bases). This specimen consisted of peripheral blood, obtained on day 0 of AZD1222 vaccination. This CDR3 reads CASSEARGRTGELFF. CDR3 coding DNA: TGTGCCAGCAGTGAAGCGAGGGGGAGAACCGGGGAGCTGTTTTTT.